The rows below give T cell receptor beta chains drawn from one sample of a study of shared clonotypes between healthy human individuals. Profiled with immunoSEQ multiplex PCR; TCRdb holds only in-frame clones, not every one. The sample holds fewer than 850,000 clones, roughly 91% seen once. The specimen was memory CD8+ T cells from PBMCs. All receptors derive from a young man in good health. Some clones in this sample may be carry-over from other donors' samples. Each CDR3 is given with its conserved first and last residue. The D gene is left open where the match is weak. Size is omitted from some rows. Given values are once, few, many or a class for expanded clones.

d_call	j_call	v_call	clone_size	cdr3_nt	cdr3_aa
-	TRBJ2-7	TRBV28	-	TGTGCCAGCAGTTTCGGTAGCGGACATACCTACGAGCAGTACTTC	CASSFGSGHTYEQYF
-	TRBJ2-1	TRBV4-2	-	TGTGCCAGCAGCCCGACTTACGACTCCTACAATGAGCAGTTCTTC	CASSPTYDSYNEQFF
TRBD1	TRBJ2-1	TRBV7-9	-	TGTGCCAGCGGGACTAGGGACAGGGGAGAGAATGAGCAGTTCTTC	CASGTRDRGENEQFF
TRBD1	TRBJ1-1	TRBV5-4	-	TGTGCCAGCAGCTCAGGCGGGACAGGGGGCGCCGGAACTGAAGCTTTCTTT	CASSSGGTGGAGTEAFF
-	TRBJ1-5	TRBV7-9	-	TGTGCCAGCAGCCCCACGGGAGACTATAGCAATCAGCCCCAGCATTTT	CASSPTGDYSNQPQHF
-	TRBJ2-3	TRBV9	-	TGTGCCAGCAGCGGGGGACTCCTCGATACGCAGTATTTT	CASSGGLLDTQYF
-	TRBJ1-5	TRBV29-1	-	TGCAGCGCTCTAAACCGGGCCAAAACGGGGTATTATAGCAATCAGCCCCAGCATTTT	CSALNRAKTGYYSNQPQHF
-	TRBJ2-6	TRBV30	-	TGTGCCTGGAGTAACACCATCACCTCTGGGGCCAACGTCCTGACTTTC	CAWSNTITSGANVLTF
-	TRBJ1-2	TRBV7-9	-	TGTGCCAGCAGCTTAGTCGGCTCCTCGACGAGGCTCTATGGCTACACCTTC	CASSLVGSSTRLYGYTF
-	TRBJ1-1	TRBV10-3	few	TGTGCCATCCGAGGGAACACTGAAGCTTTCTTT	CAIRGNTEAFF
TRBD2	TRBJ2-1	TRBV27	-	TGTGCCAGCAGTCTTAGGGCGGGAGGGTATTACAATGAGCAGTTCTTC	CASSLRAGGYYNEQFF
TRBD1	TRBJ2-6	TRBV2	-	TGTGCCATCCGGGGACAGTCGCTCGGTGGGGCCAACGTCCTGACTTTC	CAIRGQSLGGANVLTF
TRBD2	TRBJ2-5	TRBV30	-	TGTGCCTGGAGTCCGACTAAACGGGGGGGGATCCAGTACTTC	CAWSPTKRGGIQYF
TRBD1	TRBJ1-6	TRBV28	once	TGTGCCACGTCCGTGACAGGGGATGCACCCCTCCACTTT	CATSVTGDAPLHF
TRBD1	TRBJ1-1	TRBV5-1	-	TGCGCCAGCACCCGTCCAGGGGGGAACACTGAAGCTTTCTTT	CASTRPGGNTEAFF
-	TRBJ2-7	TRBV5-4	-	TGTGCCAGCAGCTTGTACGAAGACCTCTCCTACGAGCAGTACTTC	CASSLYEDLSYEQYF
TRBD1	TRBJ1-1	TRBV27	few	TGTGCCAGCAGTACGGACAGGGGGAACACTGAAGCTTTCTTT	CASSTDRGNTEAFF